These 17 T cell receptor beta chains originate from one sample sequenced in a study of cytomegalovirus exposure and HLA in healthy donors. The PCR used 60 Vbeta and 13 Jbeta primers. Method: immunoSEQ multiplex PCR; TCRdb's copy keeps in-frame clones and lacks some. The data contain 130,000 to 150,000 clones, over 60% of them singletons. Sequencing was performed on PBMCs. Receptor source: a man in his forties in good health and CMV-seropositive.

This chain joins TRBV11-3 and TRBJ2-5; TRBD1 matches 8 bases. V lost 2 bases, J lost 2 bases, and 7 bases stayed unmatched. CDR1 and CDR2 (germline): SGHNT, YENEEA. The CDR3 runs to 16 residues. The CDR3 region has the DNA TGTGCCAGCAGCTTAAGTAGGACAGGGAAGCAAGAGACCCAGTACTTC. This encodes CASSLSRTGKQETQYF.

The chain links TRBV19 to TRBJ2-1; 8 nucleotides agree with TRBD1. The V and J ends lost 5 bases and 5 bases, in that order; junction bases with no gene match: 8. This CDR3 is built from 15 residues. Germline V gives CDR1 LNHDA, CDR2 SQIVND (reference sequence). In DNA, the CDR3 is TGTGCCAGTAGTGACCCAGGACAGGGCCACAATGAGCAGTTCTTC. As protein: CASSDPGQGHNEQFF.

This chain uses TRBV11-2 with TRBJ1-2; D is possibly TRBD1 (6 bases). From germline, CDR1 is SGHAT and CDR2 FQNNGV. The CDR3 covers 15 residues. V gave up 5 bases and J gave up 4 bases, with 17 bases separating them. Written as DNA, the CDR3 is TGTGCCAGCAGCCCGCCCGGGGGGCATCGCTATGGCTACACCTTC. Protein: CASSPPGGHRYGYTF.

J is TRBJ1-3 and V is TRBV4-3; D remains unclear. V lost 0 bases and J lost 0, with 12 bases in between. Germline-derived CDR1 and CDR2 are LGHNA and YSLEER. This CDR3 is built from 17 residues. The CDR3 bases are TGCGCCAGCAGCCAAGACGCCTTAGGGAGCTCTGGAAACACCATATATTTT. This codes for CASSQDALGSSGNTIYF.

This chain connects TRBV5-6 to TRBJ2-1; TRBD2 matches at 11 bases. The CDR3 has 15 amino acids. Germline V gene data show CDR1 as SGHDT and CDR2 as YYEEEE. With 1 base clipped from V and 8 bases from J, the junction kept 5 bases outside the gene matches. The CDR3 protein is CASSLRLAGGHEQFF. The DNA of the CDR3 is TGTGCCAGCAGCTTGAGGCTAGCGGGAGGACATGAGCAGTTCTTC.

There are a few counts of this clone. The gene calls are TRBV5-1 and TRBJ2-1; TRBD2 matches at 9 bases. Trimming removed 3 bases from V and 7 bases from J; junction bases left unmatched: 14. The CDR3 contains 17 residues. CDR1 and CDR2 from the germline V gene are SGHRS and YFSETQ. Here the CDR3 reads CASSSAVGAGGGNEQFF. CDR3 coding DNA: TGCGCCAGCAGCTCGGCGGTTGGGGCGGGGGGGGGAAATGAGCAGTTCTTC.

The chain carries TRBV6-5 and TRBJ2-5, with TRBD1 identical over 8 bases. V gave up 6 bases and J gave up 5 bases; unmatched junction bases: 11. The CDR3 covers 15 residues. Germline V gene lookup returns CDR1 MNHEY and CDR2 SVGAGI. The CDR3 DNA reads TGTGCCAGCAGAATCCTAAGGACAGGGTTGGAGACCCAGTACTTC. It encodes CASRILRTGLETQYF.

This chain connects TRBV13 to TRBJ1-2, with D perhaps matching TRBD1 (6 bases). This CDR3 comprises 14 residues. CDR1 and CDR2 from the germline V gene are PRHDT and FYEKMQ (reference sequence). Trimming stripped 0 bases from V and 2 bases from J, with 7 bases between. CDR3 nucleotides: TGTGCCAGCAGCTTAGGGCAGGGGAACTATGGCTACACCTTC. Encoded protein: CASSLGQGNYGYTF.

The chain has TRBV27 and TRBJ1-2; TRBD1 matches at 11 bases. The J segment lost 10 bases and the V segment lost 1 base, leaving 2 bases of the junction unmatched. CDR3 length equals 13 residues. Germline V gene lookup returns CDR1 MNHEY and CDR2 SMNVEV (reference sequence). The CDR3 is CASSLLDRGPYTF. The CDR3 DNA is TGTGCCAGCAGTTTATTGGACAGGGGGCCCTACACCTTC.

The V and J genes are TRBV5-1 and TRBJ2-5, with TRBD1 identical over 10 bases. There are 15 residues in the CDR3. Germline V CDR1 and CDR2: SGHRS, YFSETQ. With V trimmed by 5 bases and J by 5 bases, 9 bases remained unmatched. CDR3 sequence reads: CASRDIRTGGETQYF. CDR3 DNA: TGCGCCAGCAGAGACATACGGACAGGGGGGGAGACCCAGTACTTC.

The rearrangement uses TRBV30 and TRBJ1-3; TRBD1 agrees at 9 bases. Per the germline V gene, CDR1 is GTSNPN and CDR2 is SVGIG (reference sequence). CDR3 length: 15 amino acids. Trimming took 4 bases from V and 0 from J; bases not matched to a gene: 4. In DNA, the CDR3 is TGTGCCTGGATTAACAGGGGGCTCTCTGGAAACACCATATATTTT. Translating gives CAWINRGLSGNTIYF.

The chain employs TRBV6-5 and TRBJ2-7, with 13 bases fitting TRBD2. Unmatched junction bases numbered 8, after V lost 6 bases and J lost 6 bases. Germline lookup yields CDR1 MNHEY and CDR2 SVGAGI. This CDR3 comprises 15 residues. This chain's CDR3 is CASSNRTSGSSEQYF. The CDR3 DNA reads TGTGCCAGCAGCAACCGGACTAGCGGGAGTTCCGAGCAGTACTTC.

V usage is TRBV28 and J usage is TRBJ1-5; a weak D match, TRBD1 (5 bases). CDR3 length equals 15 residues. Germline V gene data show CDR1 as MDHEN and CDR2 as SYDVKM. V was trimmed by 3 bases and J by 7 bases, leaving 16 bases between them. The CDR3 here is CASSFRGRGRQPQHF. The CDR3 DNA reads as TGTGCCAGCAGTTTTCGGGGGAGAGGACGGCAGCCCCAGCATTTT. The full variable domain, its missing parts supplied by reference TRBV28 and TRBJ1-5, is DVKVTQSSRYLVKRTGEKVFLECVQDMDHENMFWYRQDPGLGLRLIYFSYDVKMKEKGDIPEGYSVSREKKERFSLILESASTNQTSMYLCASSFRGRGRQPQHFGDGTRLSIL.

The chain's CDR3 is CASSLGQGAGETQYF. The CDR3 DNA is TGCGCCAGCAGCTTGGGGCAGGGGGCGGGAGAGACCCAGTACTTC. The gene calls are TRBV5-1 and TRBJ2-5, with TRBD1 matching 8 bases. The ends lost 0 bases at V and 4 bases at J; junction bases unmatched: 5. Germline values: CDR1 SGHRS, CDR2 YFSETQ. This CDR3 contains 15 residues.

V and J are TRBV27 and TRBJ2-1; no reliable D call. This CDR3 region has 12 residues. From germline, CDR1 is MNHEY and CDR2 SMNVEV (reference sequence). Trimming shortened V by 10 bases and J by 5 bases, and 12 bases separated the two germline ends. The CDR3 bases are TGTGCCACAACGACGGAGAACAATGAGCAGTTCTTC. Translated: CATTTENNEQFF.

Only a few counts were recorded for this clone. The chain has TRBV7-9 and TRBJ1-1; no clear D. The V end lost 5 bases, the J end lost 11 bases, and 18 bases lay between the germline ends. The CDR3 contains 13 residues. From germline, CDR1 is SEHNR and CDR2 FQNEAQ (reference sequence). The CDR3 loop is CASSPTGGPVAFF. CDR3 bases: TGTGCCAGCAGCCCTACTGGCGGTCCGGTGGCTTTCTTT.

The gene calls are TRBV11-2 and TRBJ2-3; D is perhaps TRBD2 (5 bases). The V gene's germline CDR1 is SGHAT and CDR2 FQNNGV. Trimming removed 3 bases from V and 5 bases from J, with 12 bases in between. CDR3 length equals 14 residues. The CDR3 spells CASSLSGGRDTQYF. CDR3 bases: TGTGCCAGCAGCTTGAGCGGAGGAAGAGATACGCAGTATTTT.